This T cell receptor beta chain was profiled in a study of CD8+CD57+ T cells in acquired aplastic anemia. Turning to the study itself: The mean DNA yield obtained from sorted CD4+ and CD8+ cells came to around 3 ug. Findings and limits, study-wide: Significance was not reached for CD8+ Simpson's diversity between patients and controls.

Patients who underwent sequencing had shown CD8+CD57+ cell expansion by flow cytometry. The CDR3 covers 15 residues. From germline, CDR1 is MNHNS and CDR2 SASEGT. The V and J ends lost 5 bases and 0 bases respectively, with 13 bases between them. Genomic DNA acted as the template from which TCR beta VDJ combination and CDR3 sequence profiling were carried out. MiXCR was run by TCRdb on the reads, yielding one entry per CDR3 protein. Found here are approximately 300,000 distinct CDR3 sequences, under 60% of them singletons; the top ten hold 1% to 1.5%. This clonotype was observed at least ten times. Its antigen is currently unknown.

This sequence was found in a human donor with aplastic anemia. The sample comprised sorted CD4+, CD8+, or CD8+CD57+ T cells (not recorded which) from PBMCs. This chain connects TRBV6-1 to TRBJ1-2; D gene ambiguous. This CDR3 reads CASSRAREANYGYTF. The DNA for the CDR3 is TGTGCCAGCAGTCGAGCAAGGGAAGCTAACTATGGCTACACCTTC.